A selection of T cell receptor beta chains follows, all from one sample in a study of T-cell reconstitution after alpha-beta-depleted transplantation in children. TCRdb re-analysed the PCR reads in MiXCR, keeping a single row per CDR3 protein. The sample has fewer than 95,000 distinct CDR3 sequences; about 12% are singletons. Sequencing used PBMCs from the stem cell graft donor, obtained from the stem cell graft. The source of these receptors is a human donor who donated a stem cell graft to a child with inherited bone marrow failure. Both conserved end residues are part of each CDR3. Each record gives: J gene, D gene, V gene, CDR3 length, CDR3 protein. The D gene is left open where the match is weak.

j_gene: TRBJ2-5
d_gene: NA
v_gene: TRBV27
len: 14
CDR3aa: CASSLWGSQETQYF

j_gene: TRBJ2-2
d_gene: TRBD2
v_gene: TRBV7-9
len: 17
CDR3aa: CASSLGPGLGDTGELFF

j_gene: TRBJ2-6
d_gene: NA
v_gene: TRBV5-1
len: 15
CDR3aa: CASSLDTSGANVLTF

j_gene: TRBJ1-1
d_gene: TRBD1
v_gene: TRBV9
len: 15
CDR3aa: CASSVEGTGVTEAFF

j_gene: TRBJ2-4
d_gene: NA
v_gene: TRBV7-2
len: 16
CDR3aa: CASSFKGIQTKNIQYF

j_gene: TRBJ2-1
d_gene: TRBD2
v_gene: TRBV5-1
len: 16
CDR3aa: CASSLLAGVTPNEQFF

j_gene: TRBJ2-3
d_gene: NA
v_gene: TRBV4-3
len: 16
CDR3aa: CASSQGGGGRTDTQYF

j_gene: TRBJ1-1
d_gene: NA
v_gene: TRBV5-1
len: 14
CDR3aa: CASSPATWDTEAFF

j_gene: TRBJ2-1
d_gene: NA
v_gene: TRBV4-2
len: 14
CDR3aa: CASSRRVLYNEQFF

j_gene: TRBJ2-7
d_gene: NA
v_gene: TRBV20-1
len: 14
CDR3aa: CSARSRQGAYEQYF

j_gene: TRBJ2-3
d_gene: TRBD2
v_gene: TRBV12-3/TRBV12-4
len: 17
CDR3aa: CTSSYNLAGGVGDTQYF

j_gene: TRBJ2-3
d_gene: TRBD2
v_gene: TRBV7-2
len: 19
CDR3aa: CASSLKSHVTSGRTDTQYF

j_gene: TRBJ2-3
d_gene: TRBD2
v_gene: TRBV18
len: 16
CDR3aa: CASSLLSGGDTDTQYF